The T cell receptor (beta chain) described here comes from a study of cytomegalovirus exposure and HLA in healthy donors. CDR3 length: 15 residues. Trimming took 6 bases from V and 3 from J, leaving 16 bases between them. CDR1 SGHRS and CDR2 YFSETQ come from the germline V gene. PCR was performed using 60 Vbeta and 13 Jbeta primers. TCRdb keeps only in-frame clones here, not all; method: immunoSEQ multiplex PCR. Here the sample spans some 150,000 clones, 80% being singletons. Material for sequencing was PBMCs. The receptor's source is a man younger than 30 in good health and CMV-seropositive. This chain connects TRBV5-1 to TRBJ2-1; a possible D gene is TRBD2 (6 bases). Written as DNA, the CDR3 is TGCGCCAGCACTAGTTCCGGGGGTAACTACAATGAGCAGTTCTTC. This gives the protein CASTSSGGNYNEQFF.